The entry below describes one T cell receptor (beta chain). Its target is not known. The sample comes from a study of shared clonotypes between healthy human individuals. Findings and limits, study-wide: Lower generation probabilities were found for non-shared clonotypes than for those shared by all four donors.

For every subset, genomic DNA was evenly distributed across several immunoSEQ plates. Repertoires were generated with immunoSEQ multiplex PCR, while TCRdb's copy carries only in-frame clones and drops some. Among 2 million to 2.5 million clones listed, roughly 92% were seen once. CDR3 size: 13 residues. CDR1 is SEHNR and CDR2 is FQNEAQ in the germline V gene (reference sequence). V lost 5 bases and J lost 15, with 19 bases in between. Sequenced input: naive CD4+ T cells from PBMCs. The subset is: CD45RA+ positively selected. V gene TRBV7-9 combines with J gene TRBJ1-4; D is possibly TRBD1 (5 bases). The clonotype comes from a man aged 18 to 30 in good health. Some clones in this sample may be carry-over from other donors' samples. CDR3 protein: CASSASGTQRVFF. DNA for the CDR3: TGTGCCAGCAGCGCCTCCGGGACGCAGAGAGTGTTTTTT.